Listed below are T cell receptor beta chains from one sample, sequenced in a study of graft-versus-host responses after intestinal transplantation. Using immunoSEQ multiplex PCR, the repertoire was profiled, and TCRdb retains in-frame clones only, with some absent. The data hold over 65,000 clones, with around 92% observed a single time. Sample: PBMCs, taken 98 days after intestinal transplantation. The source is a human patient who received an intestinal transplant, so some T cells may come from the graft donor. Both conserved end residues are part of each CDR3. A D gene is named only where the DNA matches it firmly. Only part of the rows carry a size: once, few, many, or a class if the clone is expanded.

J gene: TRBJ2-6; V gene: TRBV7-6; clone size: .; D gene: TRBD1; CDR3 DNA: TGTGCCAGCGGACAGGGAACTGGGGCCAACGTCCTGACTTTC; CDR3 protein: CASGQGTGANVLTF
J gene: TRBJ2-3; V gene: TRBV28; clone size: .; D gene: TRBD2; CDR3 DNA: TGTGCCAGCATTCTTAGCGGGTGGTCAGATACGCAGTATTTT; CDR3 protein: CASILSGWSDTQYF
J gene: TRBJ2-7; V gene: TRBV6-5; clone size: .; D gene: .; CDR3 DNA: TGTGCCAGCAGGGGCCCGAAGTCCTACGAGCAGTACTTC; CDR3 protein: CASRGPKSYEQYF
J gene: TRBJ2-5; V gene: TRBV19; clone size: .; D gene: .; CDR3 DNA: TGTGCCAGTAGTATAGAGGGCAGGGAGACCCAGTACTTC; CDR3 protein: CASSIEGRETQYF
J gene: TRBJ1-5; V gene: TRBV21-1; clone size: .; D gene: .; CDR3 DNA: TGTGCCAGCAGCAAAGGAGCCCTAAGGGTTAGCAATCAGCCCCAGCATTTT; CDR3 protein: CASSKGALRVSNQPQHF
J gene: TRBJ2-6; V gene: TRBV2; clone size: .; D gene: .; CDR3 DNA: TGTGCCAGCAGTGAATCTCTCGGCAGGGTCTCTGGGGCCAACGTCCTGACTTTC; CDR3 protein: CASSESLGRVSGANVLTF
J gene: TRBJ2-1; V gene: TRBV7-9; clone size: .; D gene: .; CDR3 DNA: TGTGCCAGCAGCTCCACTAGTGCAGCCTACAATGAGCAGTTCTTC; CDR3 protein: CASSSTSAAYNEQFF
J gene: TRBJ2-1; V gene: TRBV29-1; clone size: .; D gene: .; CDR3 DNA: TGCAGCATTGCGGGCCAGAGCTCCTACAATGAGCAGTTCTTC; CDR3 protein: CSIAGQSSYNEQFF
J gene: TRBJ1-1; V gene: TRBV6-5; clone size: .; D gene: TRBD1; CDR3 DNA: TGTGCCAGCAGTTACTCGACAGGGGGCGAGAACACTGAAGCTTTCTTT; CDR3 protein: CASSYSTGGENTEAFF
J gene: TRBJ2-5; V gene: TRBV5-1; clone size: .; D gene: .; CDR3 DNA: TGCGCCAGCAGCTTAACGGTTGGAGAAGAGACCCAGTACTTC; CDR3 protein: CASSLTVGEETQYF
J gene: TRBJ2-3; V gene: TRBV11-3; clone size: .; D gene: TRBD2; CDR3 DNA: TGTGCCAGCAGCGGCGGGGGGAGCACAGATACGCAGTATTTT; CDR3 protein: CASSGGGSTDTQYF
J gene: TRBJ1-2; V gene: TRBV6-5; clone size: .; D gene: .; CDR3 DNA: TGTGCCAGCAGTTATGAACAGGGAATTAACTATGGCTACACCTTC; CDR3 protein: CASSYEQGINYGYTF
J gene: TRBJ2-1; V gene: TRBV10-1; clone size: .; D gene: TRBD2; CDR3 DNA: TGCGCCAGCAGTGAGAATTCCGGGGGGTACTACAATGAGCAGTTCTTC; CDR3 protein: CASSENSGGYYNEQFF
J gene: TRBJ2-1; V gene: TRBV5-1; clone size: .; D gene: TRBD1; CDR3 DNA: TGCGCCAGCAGCCCTTACGACAGGGACAATGAGCAGTTCTTC; CDR3 protein: CASSPYDRDNEQFF
J gene: TRBJ1-1; V gene: TRBV10-3; clone size: .; D gene: .; CDR3 DNA: TGTGCCATCAGGGGGCCCGGTGAAGCTTTCTTT; CDR3 protein: CAIRGPGEAFF
J gene: TRBJ2-7; V gene: TRBV4-1; clone size: .; D gene: TRBD2; CDR3 DNA: TGCGCCAGCAGCCAAGGGGCAGGCTTTGGGACTAGCGGCGGCTACGAGCAGTACTTC; CDR3 protein: CASSQGAGFGTSGGYEQYF
J gene: TRBJ2-5; V gene: TRBV9; clone size: .; D gene: .; CDR3 DNA: TGTGCCAGCAGCGTAGGGGAGGGGGGGTTCCAAGAGACCCAGTACTTC; CDR3 protein: CASSVGEGGFQETQYF
J gene: TRBJ1-5; V gene: TRBV4-2; clone size: .; D gene: .; CDR3 DNA: TGTGCCAGCAGCCAAGATCAACAGGGTGGAAATCAGCCCCAGCATTTT; CDR3 protein: CASSQDQQGGNQPQHF
J gene: TRBJ2-4; V gene: TRBV13; clone size: .; D gene: .; CDR3 DNA: TGTGCCAGCAGCTCCGGGGAAGCCAAAAACATTCAGTACTTC; CDR3 protein: CASSSGEAKNIQYF
J gene: TRBJ2-2; V gene: TRBV4-1; clone size: .; D gene: .; CDR3 DNA: TGCGCCAGCAGCCAAGAGCCGAGGGTTCTCACCGGGGAGCTGTTTTTT; CDR3 protein: CASSQEPRVLTGELFF
J gene: TRBJ1-2; V gene: TRBV4-2; clone size: .; D gene: .; CDR3 DNA: TGTGCCAGCAGCCAGTTCGACAGCACTAACTATGGCTACACCTTC; CDR3 protein: CASSQFDSTNYGYTF
J gene: TRBJ2-3; V gene: TRBV9; clone size: once; D gene: .; CDR3 DNA: TGTGCCAGCAGCGCAGGGAGTGCTAGCACAGATACGCAGTATTTT; CDR3 protein: CASSAGSASTDTQYF
J gene: TRBJ2-7; V gene: TRBV28; clone size: .; D gene: TRBD2; CDR3 DNA: TGTGCCAGCAGTTTCCCGACTAGCGGGCCCACCTACGAGCAGTACTTC; CDR3 protein: CASSFPTSGPTYEQYF
J gene: TRBJ1-1; V gene: TRBV7-9; clone size: few; D gene: .; CDR3 DNA: TGTGCCAGCAGCTTACTCAGGGGTAGAGAAGCTTTCTTT; CDR3 protein: CASSLLRGREAFF
J gene: TRBJ2-1; V gene: TRBV9; clone size: .; D gene: TRBD2; CDR3 DNA: TGTGCCAGCAGCGTAGATAGCGGGAGGTTCCCTCATGAGCAGTTCTTC; CDR3 protein: CASSVDSGRFPHEQFF
J gene: TRBJ2-7; V gene: TRBV7-9; clone size: .; D gene: .; CDR3 DNA: TGTGCCAGCAGCTTAGGGACACAGGGCCCCGAGCAGTACTTC; CDR3 protein: CASSLGTQGPEQYF
J gene: TRBJ2-3; V gene: TRBV27; clone size: .; D gene: .; CDR3 DNA: TGTGCCAGCAGTTTATCGGTGCTTTCGGATACGCAGTATTTT; CDR3 protein: CASSLSVLSDTQYF
J gene: TRBJ2-7; V gene: TRBV6-6; clone size: .; D gene: .; CDR3 DNA: TGTGCCAGCAGTGAGACAGGGAGGGCTTACGAGCAGTACTTC; CDR3 protein: CASSETGRAYEQYF
J gene: TRBJ2-1; V gene: TRBV6-6; clone size: .; D gene: .; CDR3 DNA: TGTGCCAGCAGTTACTCGTGGCAGTACAATGAGCAGTTCTTC; CDR3 protein: CASSYSWQYNEQFF
J gene: TRBJ2-1; V gene: TRBV6-5; clone size: .; D gene: .; CDR3 DNA: TGTGCCAGCAGTGTAGGCGGGGTTGAGCAGTTCTTC; CDR3 protein: CASSVGGVEQFF
J gene: TRBJ1-1; V gene: TRBV21-1; clone size: .; D gene: .; CDR3 DNA: TGTGCCAGCAGCAAGGGACACACTGAAGCTTTCTTT; CDR3 protein: CASSKGHTEAFF
J gene: TRBJ2-7; V gene: TRBV2; clone size: .; D gene: .; CDR3 DNA: TGTGCCAGCAGTGAAGACCGGGGCTACTCCTACGAGCAGTACTTC; CDR3 protein: CASSEDRGYSYEQYF
J gene: TRBJ2-3; V gene: TRBV18; clone size: .; D gene: TRBD2; CDR3 DNA: TGTGCCAGCTCACAACTACTAGCGGGGGGGCCTAAAGATACGCAGTATTTT; CDR3 protein: CASSQLLAGGPKDTQYF
J gene: TRBJ1-1; V gene: TRBV4-1; clone size: .; D gene: .; CDR3 DNA: TGCGCCAGCAGCCAAGTTGTCGGAGCTAACACTGAAGCTTTCTTT; CDR3 protein: CASSQVVGANTEAFF
J gene: TRBJ1-1; V gene: TRBV5-1; clone size: .; D gene: TRBD1; CDR3 DNA: TGCGCCAGCAGCTTGGCAACCGGGACAGGGAAAACTGAAGCTTTCTTT; CDR3 protein: CASSLATGTGKTEAFF
J gene: TRBJ1-1; V gene: TRBV6-5; clone size: .; D gene: TRBD1; CDR3 DNA: TGTGCCAGCGGGCAGGGGGACACTGAAGCTTTCTTT; CDR3 protein: CASGQGDTEAFF
J gene: TRBJ1-2; V gene: TRBV2; clone size: .; D gene: .; CDR3 DNA: TGTGCCAGCAAAAAAAGGGGAAACTATGGCTACACCTTC; CDR3 protein: CASKKRGNYGYTF
J gene: TRBJ2-1; V gene: TRBV7-9; clone size: few; D gene: .; CDR3 DNA: TGTGCCAGCAGCTCTCAAGGTTTCTCCTACAATGAGCAGTTCTTC; CDR3 protein: CASSSQGFSYNEQFF
J gene: TRBJ1-5; V gene: TRBV6-5; clone size: .; D gene: .; CDR3 DNA: TGTGCCAGCAGTTACCTGGGTAAATCAGCGCCCCAGCATTTT; CDR3 protein: CASSYLGKSAPQHF
J gene: TRBJ1-6; V gene: TRBV19; clone size: .; D gene: .; CDR3 DNA: TGTGCCAGTAGTATTCCAGCCAATTCACCCCTCCACTTT; CDR3 protein: CASSIPANSPLHF
J gene: TRBJ2-3; V gene: TRBV28; clone size: once; D gene: TRBD2; CDR3 DNA: TGTGCCAGCAGTCAGCCTAGCGGGACGTACGCAGATACGCAGTATTTT; CDR3 protein: CASSQPSGTYADTQYF
J gene: TRBJ2-5; V gene: TRBV2; clone size: .; D gene: .; CDR3 DNA: TGTGCCAGCAGTGTCGGCACGCTAGGGGAGACCCAGTACTTC; CDR3 protein: CASSVGTLGETQYF
J gene: TRBJ1-2; V gene: TRBV6-5; clone size: .; D gene: .; CDR3 DNA: TGTGCCAGCAGTTACTCGAAGGTCTATGGCTACACCTTC; CDR3 protein: CASSYSKVYGYTF
J gene: TRBJ1-2; V gene: TRBV30; clone size: few; D gene: .; CDR3 DNA: TGTGCCTGGACGGTGGCGAGCGGGGGGGGCTACACCTTC; CDR3 protein: CAWTVASGGGYTF
J gene: TRBJ1-2; V gene: TRBV2; clone size: .; D gene: .; CDR3 DNA: TGTGCCAGCAGTGGCCAGACAGGAGCCATCTATGGCTACACCTTC; CDR3 protein: CASSGQTGAIYGYTF
J gene: TRBJ1-5; V gene: TRBV6-1; clone size: .; D gene: .; CDR3 DNA: TGTGCCAGCAGTTCGGGTCTGGGTCAGCCCCAGCATTTT; CDR3 protein: CASSSGLGQPQHF
J gene: TRBJ1-2; V gene: TRBV29-1; clone size: .; D gene: .; CDR3 DNA: TGCAGCGTTGCCGATGGCTACACCTTC; CDR3 protein: CSVADGYTF
J gene: TRBJ2-3; V gene: TRBV28; clone size: .; D gene: TRBD2; CDR3 DNA: TGTGCCAGCAGCTTTAGCGGGAGAGGCTCGTACCCTCTCGGAGATACGCAGTATTTT; CDR3 protein: CASSFSGRGSYPLGDTQYF
J gene: TRBJ1-2; V gene: TRBV5-5; clone size: .; D gene: .; CDR3 DNA: TGTGCCAGCAGCTTGGGGTGGCAGGCTGTCTATGGCTACACCTTC; CDR3 protein: CASSLGWQAVYGYTF
J gene: TRBJ1-6; V gene: TRBV6-5; clone size: few; D gene: TRBD1; CDR3 DNA: TGTGCCAGCAGCGGACAGGGTATAACACCCCTCCACTTT; CDR3 protein: CASSGQGITPLHF
J gene: TRBJ2-1; V gene: TRBV18; clone size: .; D gene: TRBD1; CDR3 DNA: TGTGCCAGCTCACCCGGCACAGGGGGGCAGTTCTTC; CDR3 protein: CASSPGTGGQFF
J gene: TRBJ2-4; V gene: TRBV6-5; clone size: few; D gene: .; CDR3 DNA: TGTGCCAGCAGCCTACTGGACATTCAGTACTTC; CDR3 protein: CASSLLDIQYF
J gene: TRBJ2-7; V gene: TRBV21-1; clone size: .; D gene: .; CDR3 DNA: TGTGCCAGCACCCTACTAGCGGGGGCTTACGAGCAGTACTTC; CDR3 protein: CASTLLAGAYEQYF
J gene: TRBJ2-1; V gene: TRBV15; clone size: .; D gene: TRBD2; CDR3 DNA: TGTGCCACCAGCAGAGAAGAGACTAGCGGGGGAGAGAATGAGCAGTTCTTC; CDR3 protein: CATSREETSGGENEQFF